The rows below give T cell receptor beta chains drawn from one sample of a study of Graves' ophthalmopathy and Graves' hyperthyroidism. TCRdb recomputed calls from the multiplex PCR reads with MiXCR, one row per CDR3 protein. This table holds 900,000 to 1,200,000 distinct CDR3 sequences, less than 45% found once. Input material: peripheral blood or thyroid tissue (not recorded which). These receptors originate from an adult man with Graves' hyperthyroidism. The CDR3 runs from the conserved cysteine through the conserved F or W. A D gene is named only where the DNA matches it firmly. Clone size is stated in some rows and not others, as once, few, many or a class when expanded.

length,V,D,size,J,DNA,CDR3
14,TRBV4-3,TRBD1,few,TRBJ1-4,TGCGCCAGCAGCCAAGAGTTCAGGGGGGAAAAACTGTTTTTT,CASSQEFRGEKLFF
17,TRBV29-1,TRBD1,NA,TRBJ2-6,TGCAGCGTTGGGACAGGCTCCTACAACTCTGGGGCCAACGTCCTGACTTTC,CSVGTGSYNSGANVLTF
15,TRBV20-1,NA,NA,TRBJ2-7,TGCAGTACTAGAGGAAGGACGGAGAAATCCTACGAGCAGTACTTC,CSTRGRTEKSYEQYF
15,TRBV7-8,NA,few,TRBJ2-2,TGTGCCAGCAGCCCGGGCCCCGAGGACACCGGGGAGCTGTTTTTT,CASSPGPEDTGELFF
14,TRBV24-1,NA,many,TRBJ1-2,TGTGCCACCAGTGATGTCCAATGGTCGGATGGCTACACCTTC,CATSDVQWSDGYTF
13,TRBV29-1,NA,NA,TRBJ1-1,TGCAGCGTTCAACAGGGCTCTGGCACTGAAGCTTTCTTT,CSVQQGSGTEAFF
14,TRBV19,NA,once,TRBJ1-5,TGTGCCAGTAGTCCTCGGTTATTCGGACGGGGCCAGCATTTT,CASSPRLFGRGQHF
13,TRBV20-1,TRBD1,many,TRBJ2-5,TGCAGTGCTGCGACAGGGGACCAAGAGACCCAGTACTTC,CSAATGDQETQYF
15,TRBV6-5,TRBD2,NA,TRBJ2-5,TGTGCCAGCAGGCCCCGTGGGGGACTAGGAGAGACCCAGTACTTC,CASRPRGGLGETQYF
12,TRBV13,NA,many,TRBJ1-2,TGTGCCAGCCTCGCCGTGGGGTATGGCTACACCTTC,CASLAVGYGYTF
12,TRBV29-1,NA,NA,TRBJ2-6,TGCAGTGACAGCTCTGGGGCCAACGTCCTGACTTTC,CSDSSGANVLTF
15,TRBV2,NA,NA,TRBJ1-1,TGTGCCAGCAGTAACGGGCCCGAAATAAACACTGAAGCTTTCTTT,CASSNGPEINTEAFF
14,TRBV15,NA,once,TRBJ1-2,TGTGCCACCAGCAGAGATGGGGGGTTCGGGGGCTACACCTTC,CATSRDGGFGGYTF
15,TRBV4-3,TRBD1,NA,TRBJ2-5,TGCGCCAGCAGCCACCTGACAGGGTCTCTAGAGACCCAGTACTTC,CASSHLTGSLETQYF
16,TRBV2,TRBD2,NA,TRBJ2-5,TGTGCCAGCAGTTCTTCTAGCGGGAGGGGGGTAGAGACCCAGTACTTC,CASSSSSGRGVETQYF